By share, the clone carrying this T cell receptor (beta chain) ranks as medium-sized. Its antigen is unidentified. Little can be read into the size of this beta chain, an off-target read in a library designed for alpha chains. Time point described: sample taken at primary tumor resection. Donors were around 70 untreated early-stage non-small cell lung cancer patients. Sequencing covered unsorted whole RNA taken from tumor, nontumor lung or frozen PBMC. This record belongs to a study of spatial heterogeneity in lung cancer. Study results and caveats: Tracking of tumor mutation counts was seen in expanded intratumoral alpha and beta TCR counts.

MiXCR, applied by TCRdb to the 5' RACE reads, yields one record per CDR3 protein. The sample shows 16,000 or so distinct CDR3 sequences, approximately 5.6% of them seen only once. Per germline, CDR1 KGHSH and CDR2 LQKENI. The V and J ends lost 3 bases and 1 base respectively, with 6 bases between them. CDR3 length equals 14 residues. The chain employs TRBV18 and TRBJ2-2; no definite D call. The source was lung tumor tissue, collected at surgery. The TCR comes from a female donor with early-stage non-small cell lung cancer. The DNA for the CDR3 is TGTGCCAGCTCACCGAACTTGAACACCGGGGAGCTGTTTTTT. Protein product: CASSPNLNTGELFF.